Each of the 30 T cell receptor beta chains below was sequenced from the same sample in a study of T cell responses to AZD1222 COVID-19 vaccine. TCRdb's copy holds only in-frame clones and misses some; the assay was immunoSEQ multiplex PCR. Here the sample spans 85,000 to 100,000 clones, approximately 91% being singletons. The specimen was peripheral blood, collected 28 days after the second AZD1222 dose. The receptors were gathered from an adult who received the AZD1222 COVID-19 vaccine.

The chain couples TRBV2 to TRBJ1-4; 11 bases agree with TRBD1. This CDR3 is 15 amino acids long. Unmatched junction bases numbered 3, after V lost 6 bases and J lost 3 bases. Germline CDR1 SNHLY, CDR2 FYNNEI. The CDR3 DNA reads TGTGCCAGCAGGCAGGACAGGGGGCCTAATGAAAAACTGTTTTTT. It is translated as CASRQDRGPNEKLFF.

This clone has more than one count but fewer than ten. This sequence joins TRBV10-1 and TRBJ2-2, with D hard to call. The CDR3 extends over 14 amino acids. Germline V gene data show CDR1 as WNHNN and CDR2 as SYGVQD (reference sequence). The germline V and J ends were trimmed by 6 bases and 1 base, with 9 bases remaining between them. The DNA of the CDR3 is TGCGCCAGCAGCGGCAGCCGGAACACCGGGGAGCTGTTTTTT. Translating it yields CASSGSRNTGELFF.

The chain employs TRBV5-4 and TRBJ1-6, with D maybe TRBD1 (5 bases). The length of the CDR3 is 14 residues. Germline CDR1 is SGHNT and CDR2 is YYREEE (reference sequence). The germline V and J ends were trimmed by 4 bases and 8 bases, with 13 bases remaining between them. CDR3 loop: CASSLGQGDSPLHF. The DNA of the CDR3 is TGTGCCAGCAGCCTCGGGCAGGGAGATTCACCCCTCCACTTT.

This chain connects TRBV3-1 (or the pseudogene TRBV3-2) to TRBJ1-5, with 7 nucleotides matching TRBD1. Trimming removed 6 bases from V and 4 bases from J; junction bases left unmatched: 12. The CDR3 totals 16 residues. Germline lookup yields CDR1 LGHDT and CDR2 YNNKEL (reference sequence). For the CDR3, the DNA is TGTGCCAGCAGTCCCCATGCAGACAGGGATAATCAGCCCCAGCATTTT. Protein product: CASSPHADRDNQPQHF.

This chain connects TRBV6-5 to TRBJ1-2; D may be TRBD1 (6 bases). In germline, CDR1 is MNHEY, CDR2 SVGAGI. Trimming cost V 6 bases and J 9 bases, with 23 bases left between them. The CDR3 totals 15 residues. CDR3 sequence: CASSQKGGSPARYTF. CDR3 bases: TGTGCCAGCAGCCAGAAGGGGGGTTCGCCTGCTCGCTACACCTTC.

The chain recombines TRBV18 with TRBJ1-5, with 10 bases aligning to TRBD1. The germline V gene encodes CDR1 KGHSH and CDR2 LQKENI. The CDR3 is 15 amino acids. J was trimmed by 4 bases and V by 6 bases; bases with no gene match: 6. CDR3 DNA sequence: TGTGCCAGCTCCCGGGGACAGGGGAATAATCAGCCCCAGCATTTT. Encoded protein: CASSRGQGNNQPQHF.

The chain uses TRBV2 and TRBJ1-5, with D possibly matching TRBD1 (6 bases). V lost 5 bases and J lost 7, with 12 bases in between. CDR3 length: 13 residues. Germline loops: CDR1 SNHLY, CDR2 FYNNEI. CDR3: CASSSGAGQPQHF. The CDR3 nucleotides are TGTGCCAGCAGTTCAGGGGCGGGGCAGCCCCAGCATTTT.

The rearrangement links TRBV18 to TRBJ1-4; TRBD1 aligns across 10 bases. Germline V lookup: CDR1 KGHSH, CDR2 LQKENI. The CDR3 has 14 amino acids. With 4 bases clipped from V and 8 bases from J, the junction kept 4 bases outside the gene matches. Written as DNA, the CDR3 is TGTGCCAGCTCACTCGGACAGGGGGACGAAAAACTGTTTTTT. Its translation: CASSLGQGDEKLFF.

The chain employs TRBV5-1 and TRBJ2-7; D is possibly TRBD1 (5 bases). CDR1 and CDR2 (germline): SGHRS, YFSETQ. V lost 5 bases to trimming and J lost 1 base, with 13 bases between them. The CDR3 is made up of 14 amino acids. CDR3 nucleotides: TGCGCCAGCAGGTCACGTACAGGATCCTACGAGCAGTACTTC. It encodes CASRSRTGSYEQYF.

The chain couples TRBV11-3 to TRBJ2-6; D is possibly TRBD1 or TRBD2 (5 bases each). Germline CDR1 reads SGHNT; CDR2 reads YENEEA. The CDR3 consists of 14 residues. V was shortened by 5 bases and J by 0 bases, with 5 bases between the two germline ends. The CDR3 sequence: CASSGGSGANVLTF. CDR3 nucleotide sequence: TGTGCCAGCAGCGGGGGCTCTGGGGCCAACGTCCTGACTTTC.

This chain joins TRBV7-9 and TRBJ2-3, with D maybe TRBD2 (5 bases). This CDR3 is 13 amino acids long. V shed 3 bases and J shed 9 bases, with 13 bases lying between them. Per the germline V gene, CDR1 is SEHNR and CDR2 is FQNEAQ (reference sequence). The CDR3 loop reads CASSFSTGVTQYF. DNA of the CDR3: TGTGCCAGCAGCTTTTCCACCGGGGTAACGCAGTATTTT.

The rearrangement uses TRBV6-1 and TRBJ2-7; D might be TRBD1 or TRBD2, each matching 5 bases. Germline CDR1 is MNHNS and CDR2 is SASEGT. The V end was cut by 0 bases, the J end by 2 bases, with 8 bases between. The CDR3 extends over 14 amino acids. The CDR3 region has the DNA TGTGCCAGCAGTGAAGCGAGGGGTCCCTACGAGCAGTACTTC. Protein sequence: CASSEARGPYEQYF.

V gene TRBV29-1 combines with J gene TRBJ2-7, with TRBD2 as a possible D gene (6 bases). The germline V gene encodes CDR1 SQVTM and CDR2 ANQGSEA. This CDR3 is built from 13 residues. The ends were cut back, 6 bases at V and 2 bases at J, with 14 bases in the middle. CDR3 residues: CSVGGWQTYEQYF. The CDR3 nucleotides read TGCAGCGTAGGAGGGTGGCAGACCTACGAGCAGTACTTC.

The CDR3 is CASSLEGEQFF. DNA of the CDR3: TGTGCCAGCAGCTTGGAGGGTGAGCAGTTCTTC. This chain connects TRBV5-6 to TRBJ2-1; D is unresolved. The CDR3 totals 11 residues. Germline V gene data show CDR1 as SGHDT and CDR2 as YYEEEE. The V and J ends lost 0 bases and 9 bases respectively, with 4 bases between them.

V and J are TRBV7-2 and TRBJ2-5; perhaps TRBD1 as D (5 bases). V gave up 4 bases and J gave up 4 bases, with 16 bases separating them. CDR3 length: 15 residues. Germline V CDR1 and CDR2: SGHTA, FQGNSA. CDR3 DNA sequence: TGTGCCAGCAGCTCCAACTCAGGGTCCCGAGAGACCCAGTACTTC. Amino acid sequence: CASSSNSGSRETQYF.

The chain recombines TRBV5-1 with TRBJ1-1; no clear D. The CDR3 contains 15 residues. Germline V gene sequence: CDR1 SGHRS, CDR2 YFSETQ. Trimming stripped 4 bases from V and 1 base from J, with 14 bases between. The CDR3 DNA reads TGCGCCAGCAGCCCGCGCGTTGGTGGGAACACTGAAGCTTTCTTT. It encodes CASSPRVGGNTEAFF.

This chain connects TRBV19 to TRBJ2-1; D possibly corresponds to TRBD1 (5 bases). This CDR3 is built from 15 residues. Germline V gene data show CDR1 as LNHDA and CDR2 as SQIVND (reference sequence). The V and J ends lost 5 bases and 6 bases respectively, with 17 bases between them. The CDR3 DNA follows: TGTGCCAGTAGTCGGACCAGGGCAGACCCCAATGAGCAGTTCTTC. This sequence encodes CASSRTRADPNEQFF. The complete variable domain, with remaining parts taken from reference TRBV19 and TRBJ2-1, reads DGGITQSPKYLFRKEGQNVTLSCEQNLNHDAMYWYRQDPGQGLRLIYYSQIVNDFQKGDIAEGYSVSREKKESFPLTVTSAQKNPTAFYLCASSRTRADPNEQFFGPGTRLTVL.

The J gene is TRBJ1-1, the V gene TRBV2; a possible D gene is TRBD1 (5 bases). Germline V gene data show CDR1 as SNHLY and CDR2 as FYNNEI. V lost 8 bases to trimming and J lost 6 bases, with 13 bases between them. The CDR3 totals 12 residues. The CDR3 sequence: CASGPGGPEAFF. CDR3 nucleotides: TGTGCCAGCGGACCCGGGGGACCTGAAGCTTTCTTT.

The rearrangement joins TRBV12-3 or TRBV12-4 to TRBJ1-1, with 8 bases that match TRBD1. After removal of 7 bases from V and 11 bases from J, the junction contained 9 bases not matched to a gene. The CDR3 length is 12 residues. CDR3 coding DNA: TGTGCCAGCACCACCCCAGGGGGCCAGGCTTTCTTT. Encoded protein: CASTTPGGQAFF.

Here the CDR3 reads CASSRRQASQGDTQYF. CDR3 coding DNA: TGTGCCAGCAGCCGGCGACAGGCCTCACAGGGAGATACGCAGTATTTT. The rearrangement links TRBV11-2 to TRBJ2-3; the D gene is possibly TRBD1 (6 bases). The CDR3 contains 16 residues. Per germline, CDR1 SGHAT and CDR2 FQNNGV. V was shortened by 5 bases and J by 5 bases, with 20 bases between the two germline ends.

The chain recombines TRBV18 with TRBJ1-1; TRBD1 might be the D (6 bases). This CDR3 is built from 14 residues. CDR1 KGHSH and CDR2 LQKENI come from the germline V gene. The ends were cut back, 4 bases at V and 0 bases at J, with 9 bases in the middle. Here the CDR3 DNA reads TGTGCCAGCTCACTCGACAGGTTGAACACTGAAGCTTTCTTT. Protein product: CASSLDRLNTEAFF.

The V gene is TRBV10-3, the J gene TRBJ1-1, with D tentatively TRBD1 (6 bases). Between the trimmed V and J ends, which lost 0 bases and 6 bases, there was a span of 14 bases. The CDR3 extends over 15 amino acids. The germline V gene encodes CDR1 ENHRY and CDR2 SYGVKD. The CDR3 sequence is CAISESGTSGAEAFF. CDR3 nucleotide sequence: TGTGCCATCAGTGAGTCTGGGACAAGTGGGGCTGAAGCTTTCTTT.

V is TRBV15 and J is TRBJ2-7; D remains ambiguous. Germline V CDR1 and CDR2: LNHNV, YYDKDF (reference sequence). This CDR3 is 12 amino acids long. V gave up 0 bases and J gave up 0 bases, with 0 bases separating them. The CDR3 DNA is TGTGCCACCAGCAGAGACTCCTACGAGCAGTACTTC. It yields the protein CATSRDSYEQYF.

The gene calls are TRBV4-2 and TRBJ2-4; the D is unclear. The CDR3 has 16 amino acids. The germline V gene has CDR1 LGHNA and CDR2 YNFKEQ. V gave up 0 bases and J gave up 2 bases, with 11 bases separating them. The CDR3 region has the DNA TGTGCCAGCAGCCAAGATCAAGTGGCTCCCAAAAACATTCAGTACTTC. Its protein is CASSQDQVAPKNIQYF.

The chain is built from TRBV5-1 and TRBJ2-3, with 12 bases lining up with TRBD1. V trimming: 4 bases; J trimming: 4 bases; junction bases outside the gene matches: 4. CDR1 is SGHRS, CDR2 YFSETQ, per germline. The length of the CDR3 is 15 residues. The CDR3 loop is CASSRGQGAADTQYF. As DNA, the CDR3 is TGCGCCAGCAGCAGGGGACAGGGGGCCGCAGATACGCAGTATTTT.

The chain combines TRBV5-1 with TRBJ2-2, with D perhaps TRBD1 (6 bases). The CDR3 is 16 residues long. The V end lost 3 bases, the J end lost 0 bases, and 12 bases lay between the germline ends. Germline lookup yields CDR1 SGHRS and CDR2 YFSETQ. CDR3 in DNA: TGCGCCAGCAGCTGGGGACACTTCGCGAACACCGGGGAGCTGTTTTTT. Translating gives CASSWGHFANTGELFF.

This clone is medium-sized. J is TRBJ2-7 and V is TRBV3-1 (or the pseudogene TRBV3-2); D is perhaps TRBD1 (6 bases). This CDR3 spans 15 amino acids. Germline V CDR1 and CDR2: LGHDT, YNNKEL (reference sequence). V gave up 6 bases and J gave up 0 bases, with 15 bases separating them. Here the CDR3 DNA reads TGTGCCAGCAGTGACGGGACATTCTTCTCCTACGAGCAGTACTTC. This sequence encodes CASSDGTFFSYEQYF.

The chain recombines TRBV6-5 with TRBJ2-3, with D hard to call. This CDR3 has 15 residues. Germline CDR1 is MNHEY and CDR2 is SVGAGI. Trimming pared 0 bases from V and 2 bases from J, leaving 9 bases between. The CDR3 spells CASSYSAVPTDTQYF. The CDR3 region has the DNA TGTGCCAGCAGTTACTCGGCAGTACCCACAGATACGCAGTATTTT.

The chain couples TRBV2 to TRBJ1-5; the D is unclear. V was shortened by 0 bases and J by 6 bases, with 9 bases between the two germline ends. CDR3 length: 14 residues. Germline values: CDR1 SNHLY, CDR2 FYNNEI. In nucleotides, the CDR3 is TGTGCCAGCAGTGAAGCGTTAGGGTTTCAGCCCCAGCATTTT. Translation gives CASSEALGFQPQHF.

The rearrangement joins TRBV5-8 to TRBJ1-2, with TRBD1 as a possible D gene (6 bases). This CDR3 comprises 15 residues. With 1 base removed from V and 5 bases from J, the gap between germline ends came to 15 bases. The germline V gene encodes CDR1 SGHTS and CDR2 YDEGEE. CDR3 loop: CASSLTGNRLYGYTF. DNA of the CDR3: TGTGCCAGCAGCTTGACAGGGAACAGACTGTATGGCTACACCTTC.